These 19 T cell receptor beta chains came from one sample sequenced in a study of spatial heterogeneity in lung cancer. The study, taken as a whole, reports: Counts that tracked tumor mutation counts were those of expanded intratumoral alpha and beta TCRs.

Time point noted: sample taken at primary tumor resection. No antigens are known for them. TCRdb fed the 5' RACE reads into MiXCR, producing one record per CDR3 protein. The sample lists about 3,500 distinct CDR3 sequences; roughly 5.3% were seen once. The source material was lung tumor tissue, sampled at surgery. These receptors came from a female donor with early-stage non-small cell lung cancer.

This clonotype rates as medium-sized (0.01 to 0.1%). The CDR3 DNA sequence: TGTGCCAGCAGCTTATCCGAGTTGAACTATGGCTACACCTTC. Protein: CASSLSELNYGYTF. The chain joins TRBV7-2 to TRBJ1-2; no reliable D call. V was trimmed by 2 bases and J by 2 bases, leaving 9 bases between them. The CDR3 runs to 14 residues. CDR1 SGHTA and CDR2 FQGNSA come from the germline V gene. The full variable domain, with the rest looked up from reference TRBV7-2 and TRBJ1-2, is GAGVSQSPSNKVTEKGKDVELRCDPISGHTALYWYRQSLGQGLEFLIYFQGNSAPDKSGLPSDRFSAERTGGSVSTLTIQRTQQEDSAVYLCASSLSELNYGYTFGSGTRLTVV.

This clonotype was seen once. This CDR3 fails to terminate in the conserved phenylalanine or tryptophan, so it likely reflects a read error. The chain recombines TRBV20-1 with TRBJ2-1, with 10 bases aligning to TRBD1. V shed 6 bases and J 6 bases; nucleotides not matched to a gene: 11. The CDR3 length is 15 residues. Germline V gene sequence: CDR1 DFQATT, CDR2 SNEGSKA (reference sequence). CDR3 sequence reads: CSATSETGGLNEQFY. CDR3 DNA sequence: TGCAGTGCCACCTCCGAGACAGGGGGCCTCAATGAGCAGTTCTAC.

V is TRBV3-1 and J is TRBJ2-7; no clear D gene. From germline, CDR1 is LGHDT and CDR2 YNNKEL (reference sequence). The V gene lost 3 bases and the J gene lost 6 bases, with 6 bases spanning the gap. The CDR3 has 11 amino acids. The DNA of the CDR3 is TGTGCCAGCAGCCAGCGGCGCGAGCAGTACTTC. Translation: CASSQRREQYF.

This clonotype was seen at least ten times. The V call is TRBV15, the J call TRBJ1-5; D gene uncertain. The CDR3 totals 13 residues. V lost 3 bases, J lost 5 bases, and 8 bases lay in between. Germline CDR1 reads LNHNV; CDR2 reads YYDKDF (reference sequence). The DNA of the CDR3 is TGTGCCACCAGCAGGGGTGTGGATCAGCCCCAGCATTTT. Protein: CATSRGVDQPQHF.

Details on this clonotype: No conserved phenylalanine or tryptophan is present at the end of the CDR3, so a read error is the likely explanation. CDR3 region: CASRAGQANQETQYL. In DNA form, the CDR3 reads TGTGCCAGCAGGGCGGGACAGGCAAACCAAGAGACCCAGTACTTA. The chain combines TRBV6-1 with TRBJ2-5; 8 bases are shared with TRBD1. The V segment lost 6 bases and the J segment 0 bases; nucleotides outside the gene matches: 6. CDR3 length equals 15 residues. Germline V lookup: CDR1 MNHNS, CDR2 SASEGT.

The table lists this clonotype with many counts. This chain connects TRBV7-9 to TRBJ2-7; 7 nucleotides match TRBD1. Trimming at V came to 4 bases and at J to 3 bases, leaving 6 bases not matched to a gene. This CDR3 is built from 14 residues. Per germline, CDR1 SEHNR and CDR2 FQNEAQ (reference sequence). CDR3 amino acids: CASSSLAGGYEQYF. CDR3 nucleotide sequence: TGTGCCAGCAGCTCGTTGGCAGGGGGCTACGAGCAGTACTTC.

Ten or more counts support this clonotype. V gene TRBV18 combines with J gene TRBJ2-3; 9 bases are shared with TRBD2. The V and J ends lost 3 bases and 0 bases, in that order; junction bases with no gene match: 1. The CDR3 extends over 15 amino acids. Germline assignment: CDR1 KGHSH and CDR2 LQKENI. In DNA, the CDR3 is TGTGCCAGCTCACCGACTAGCGGCAGCACAGATACGCAGTATTTT. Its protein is CASSPTSGSTDTQYF.

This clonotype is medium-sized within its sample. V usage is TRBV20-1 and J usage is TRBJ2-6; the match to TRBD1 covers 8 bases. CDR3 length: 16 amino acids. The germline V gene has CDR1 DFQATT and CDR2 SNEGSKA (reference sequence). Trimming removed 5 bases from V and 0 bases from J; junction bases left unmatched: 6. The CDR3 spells CSAWGQVDSGANVLTF. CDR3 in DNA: TGCAGTGCTTGGGGACAGGTGGACTCTGGGGCCAACGTCCTGACTTTC.

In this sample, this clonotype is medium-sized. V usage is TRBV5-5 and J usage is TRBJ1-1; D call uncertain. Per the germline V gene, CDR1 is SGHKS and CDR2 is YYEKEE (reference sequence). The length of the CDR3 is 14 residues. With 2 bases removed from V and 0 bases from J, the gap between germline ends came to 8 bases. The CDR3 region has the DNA TGTGCCAGCAGCTTACTCATCATGAACACTGAAGCTTTCTTT. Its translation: CASSLLIMNTEAFF.

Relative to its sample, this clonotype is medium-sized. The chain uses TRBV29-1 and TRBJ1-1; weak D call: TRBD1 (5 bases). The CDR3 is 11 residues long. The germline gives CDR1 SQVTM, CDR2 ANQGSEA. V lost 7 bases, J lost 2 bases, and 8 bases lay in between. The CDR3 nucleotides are TGCAGCGGTGGACATAACACTGAAGCTTTCTTT. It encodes CSGGHNTEAFF.

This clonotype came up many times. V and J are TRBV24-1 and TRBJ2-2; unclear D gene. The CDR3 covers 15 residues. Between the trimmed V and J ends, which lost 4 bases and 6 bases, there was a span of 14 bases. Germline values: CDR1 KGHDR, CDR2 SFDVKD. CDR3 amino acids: CATSDPSIAPGELFF. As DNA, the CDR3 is TGTGCCACCAGTGACCCGAGCATCGCACCCGGGGAGCTGTTTTTT.

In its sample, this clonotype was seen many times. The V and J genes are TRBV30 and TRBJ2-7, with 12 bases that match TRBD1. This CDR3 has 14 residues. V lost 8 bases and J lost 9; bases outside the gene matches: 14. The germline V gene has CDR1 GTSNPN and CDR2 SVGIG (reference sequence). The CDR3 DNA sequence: TGTGCCACGGGACATGGGGACAGGGGGCAGTGGCAGTACTTC. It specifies CATGHGDRGQWQYF.

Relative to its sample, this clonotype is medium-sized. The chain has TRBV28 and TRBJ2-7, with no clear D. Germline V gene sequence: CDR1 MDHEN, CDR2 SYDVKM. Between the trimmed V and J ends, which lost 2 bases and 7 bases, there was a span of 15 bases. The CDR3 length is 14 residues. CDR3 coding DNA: TGTGCCAGCAGTTTACTACAGAGATTACGAGAGCAGTACTTC. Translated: CASSLLQRLREQYF.

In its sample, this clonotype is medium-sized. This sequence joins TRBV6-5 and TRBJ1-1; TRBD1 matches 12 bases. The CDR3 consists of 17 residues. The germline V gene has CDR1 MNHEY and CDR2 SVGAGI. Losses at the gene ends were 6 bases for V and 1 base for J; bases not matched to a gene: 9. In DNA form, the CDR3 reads TGTGCCAGCAGCCTTCTCGGGACAGGGGGCGCGAACACTGAAGCTTTCTTT. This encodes CASSLLGTGGANTEAFF.

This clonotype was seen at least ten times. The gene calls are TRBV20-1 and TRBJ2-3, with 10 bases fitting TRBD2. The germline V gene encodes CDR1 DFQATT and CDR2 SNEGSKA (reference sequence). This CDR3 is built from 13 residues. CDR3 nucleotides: TGCAGCGAAAAACTAGCGGGGACAGATACGCAGTATTTT. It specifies CSEKLAGTDTQYF.

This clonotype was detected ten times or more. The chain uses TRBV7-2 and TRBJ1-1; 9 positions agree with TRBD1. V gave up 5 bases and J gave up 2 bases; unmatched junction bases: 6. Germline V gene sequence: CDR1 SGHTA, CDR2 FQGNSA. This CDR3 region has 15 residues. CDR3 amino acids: CASSVRTGDNTEAFF. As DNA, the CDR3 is TGTGCCAGCAGCGTACGGACAGGGGACAACACTGAAGCTTTCTTT.

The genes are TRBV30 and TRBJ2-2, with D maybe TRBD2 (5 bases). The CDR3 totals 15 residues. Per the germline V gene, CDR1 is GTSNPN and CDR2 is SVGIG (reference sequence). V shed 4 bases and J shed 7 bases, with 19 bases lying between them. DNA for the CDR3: TGTGCCTGGAAAAATATTTCGGGGAGAGGCGGGGAGCTGTTTTTT. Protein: CAWKNISGRGGELFF.

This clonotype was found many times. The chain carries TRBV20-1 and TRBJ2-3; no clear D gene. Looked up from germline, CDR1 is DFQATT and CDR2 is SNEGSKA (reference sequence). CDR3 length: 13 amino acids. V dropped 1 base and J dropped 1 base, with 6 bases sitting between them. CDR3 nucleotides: TGCAGTGCTAGAGCTTCTGGCACAGATACGCAGTATTTT. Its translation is CSARASGTDTQYF.

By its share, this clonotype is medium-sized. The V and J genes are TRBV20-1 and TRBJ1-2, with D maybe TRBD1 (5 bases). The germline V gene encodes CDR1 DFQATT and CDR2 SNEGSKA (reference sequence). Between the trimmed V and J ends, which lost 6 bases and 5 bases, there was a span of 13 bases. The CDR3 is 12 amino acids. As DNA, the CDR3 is TGCAGTGCAATACCGGGGGTTTATGGCTACACCTTC. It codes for CSAIPGVYGYTF.